A selection of T cell receptor beta chains follows, all from one sample in a study of blood T cell repertoires in COVID-19. Measured with immunoSEQ multiplex PCR; TCRdb has only the in-frame clones, and not every one. The sample comprises 350,000 or so clones, 65% to 90% of which are singletons, and around 4.2% rests with the top ten. Sequenced input: PBMCs or T cells enriched from blood (not recorded which). The receptors shown here come from a middle-aged woman with acute COVID-19. CDR3s include the opening cysteine and the closing phenylalanine or tryptophan. D genes are given only for firm matches. Size is omitted from some rows. Given values are once, few, many or a class for expanded clones.

d_call,j_call,v_call,clone_size,cdr3_aa,cdr3_nt
TRBD1,TRBJ1-1,TRBV3-1/TRBV3-2,.,CASSQGTGYTEAFF,TGTGCCAGCAGCCAAGGGACAGGGTACACTGAAGCTTTCTTT
.,TRBJ1-3,TRBV21-1,.,CASRKTGGNTIYF,TGTGCCAGCAGAAAAACAGGCGGAAACACCATATATTTT
.,TRBJ1-6,TRBV21-1,.,CATTRGTGDSPLHF,TGTGCCACCACGAGGGGGACAGGGGATTCACCCCTCCACTTT
TRBD1,TRBJ2-7,TRBV9,.,CASSVGGGFTVYEQYF,TGTGCCAGCAGCGTAGGAGGGGGCTTTACGGTATACGAGCAGTACTTC
TRBD2,TRBJ2-1,TRBV7-2,.,CASSPSVASGYNEQFF,TGTGCCAGCAGCCCCAGCGTCGCTAGCGGTTACAATGAGCAGTTCTTC
TRBD1,TRBJ1-2,TRBV7-6,.,CASSSLTGVVSNYGYTF,TGTGCCAGCAGCTCCTTGACAGGGGTTGTTTCTAACTATGGCTACACCTTC
TRBD2,TRBJ2-5,TRBV5-4,.,CASTGASGSSTQYF,TGTGCCAGCACCGGGGCTAGCGGGAGCTCAACCCAGTACTTC
.,TRBJ2-7,TRBV6-2/TRBV6-3,many,CASSYSPEGEQYF,TGTGCCAGCAGTTACTCGCCGGAGGGCGAGCAGTACTTC
.,TRBJ2-3,TRBV10-3,.,CAISEGRASDTQYF,TGTGCCATCAGTGAAGGGCGGGCATCAGATACGCAGTATTTT
TRBD1,TRBJ2-6,TRBV27,.,CASWDRGVSGANVLTF,TGTGCCAGCTGGGACAGGGGGGTCTCTGGGGCCAACGTCCTGACTTTC
TRBD1,TRBJ1-3,TRBV9,.,CASSSTGQIGNTIYF,TGTGCCAGCAGCTCAACGGGACAGATAGGAAACACCATATATTTT
TRBD1,TRBJ1-1,TRBV19,few,CASSPDRGRFSRTEAFF,TGTGCCAGTAGTCCGGACAGGGGGCGATTTTCGCGGACTGAAGCTTTCTTT
.,TRBJ2-7,TRBV5-4,.,CASSIGVELGSYEQYF,TGTGCCAGCAGCATAGGGGTTGAGCTAGGATCCTACGAGCAGTACTTC
TRBD1,TRBJ1-3,TRBV28,.,CATLDRAGNTIYF,TGTGCCACCCTTGACAGGGCCGGAAACACCATATATTTT
.,TRBJ1-5,TRBV28,.,CASRPNRGQPQHF,TGTGCCAGCAGGCCCAACCGGGGACAGCCCCAGCATTTT
.,TRBJ2-7,TRBV11-2,.,CASSLEGLVGEQYF,TGTGCCAGCAGCTTAGAGGGGCTGGTGGGGGAGCAGTACTTC
TRBD1,TRBJ1-5,TRBV28,.,CASNPNRGQPQHF,TGTGCCAGCAACCCAAACAGGGGTCAGCCCCAGCATTTT
.,TRBJ2-2,TRBV4-3,.,CASSSGGELFF,TGCGCCAGCAGCTCGGGCGGGGAGCTGTTTTTT
.,TRBJ1-1,TRBV19,.,CASSIWGVVGTEAFF,TGTGCCAGTAGTATCTGGGGGGTGGTCGGCACTGAAGCTTTCTTT
.,TRBJ2-7,TRBV20-1,.,CSASSPGLITQNYEQYF,TGCAGTGCTAGTAGCCCGGGACTCATAACGCAGAACTACGAGCAGTACTTC
TRBD2,TRBJ2-7,TRBV9,.,CASSETGTSSFEQYF,TGTGCCAGCAGCGAAACCGGGACTAGTTCTTTCGAGCAGTACTTC
.,TRBJ1-4,TRBV11-2,.,CASSPGVGELFF,TGTGCCAGCAGCCCGGGGGTCGGTGAACTGTTTTTT
TRBD1,TRBJ2-7,TRBV18,.,CASSPPSGQGPYEQYF,TGTGCCAGCTCACCACCATCGGGACAGGGCCCCTACGAGCAGTACTTC
TRBD2,TRBJ2-2,TRBV7-8,.,CASRLAGGPVGELFF,TGTGCCAGCAGACTAGCGGGAGGGCCGGTCGGGGAGCTGTTTTTT
TRBD1,TRBJ1-5,TRBV18,once,CASSPGGQGSNQPQHF,TGTGCCAGCTCACCAGGCGGACAGGGAAGCAATCAGCCCCAGCATTTT
TRBD2,TRBJ2-1,TRBV7-9,.,CASSTKTGGKPSGRYNEQFF,TGTGCCAGCAGCACCAAGACAGGGGGGAAGCCTAGCGGGAGGTACAATGAGCAGTTCTTC
TRBD1,TRBJ2-7,TRBV27,.,CASSLGLGQGAYEQYF,TGTGCCAGCAGTTTAGGGTTGGGACAGGGAGCCTACGAGCAGTACTTC
.,TRBJ2-1,TRBV28,.,CASTGSSSYNEQFF,TGTGCCAGCACTGGTAGCTCCTCCTACAATGAGCAGTTCTTC
.,TRBJ2-5,TRBV28,.,CASSQGTETQYF,TGTGCCAGCAGCCAGGGGACGGAGACCCAGTACTTC
.,TRBJ1-2,TRBV25-1,.,CASSESTGTLPGYGYTF,TGTGCCAGCAGTGAATCTACAGGGACCCTCCCTGGCTATGGCTACACCTTC
.,TRBJ1-1,TRBV2,few,CASSLMTGMNTEAFF,TGTGCCAGCAGTCTTATGACAGGCATGAACACTGAAGCTTTCTTT
TRBD1,TRBJ1-2,TRBV13,.,CASSEGTGGTGYTF,TGTGCCAGCAGCGAAGGGACAGGGGGTACCGGCTACACCTTC
TRBD1,TRBJ1-2,TRBV19,.,CASSPSGGAFYYGYTF,TGTGCCAGTAGTCCCTCAGGGGGCGCGTTCTACTATGGCTACACCTTC
.,TRBJ2-3,TRBV7-9,.,CASSSPRTNTDTQYF,TGTGCCAGCAGCTCGCCTAGAACGAATACAGATACGCAGTATTTT
TRBD2,TRBJ2-1,TRBV25-1,.,CASTGGIAGGPDEQFF,TGTGCCAGCACCGGTGGGATTGCGGGAGGGCCGGATGAGCAGTTCTTC
.,TRBJ1-1,TRBV7-9,once,CASSLGTSLVHTEAFF,TGTGCCAGCAGCTTAGGGACTAGTTTGGTACACACTGAAGCTTTCTTT
.,TRBJ1-1,TRBV13,once,CASSRGTRGRLVTEAFF,TGTGCCAGCAGCCGAGGGACAAGGGGTCGGTTGGTCACTGAAGCTTTCTTT
TRBD1,TRBJ2-2,TRBV7-6,.,CASKTGQAGELFF,TGTGCCAGTAAGACAGGGCAGGCCGGGGAGCTGTTTTTT
.,TRBJ1-2,TRBV19,.,CASSILVGGSLNYGYTF,TGTGCCAGTAGTATCCTCGTCGGAGGCAGCTTGAACTATGGCTACACCTTC
.,TRBJ1-3,TRBV10-3,.,CAISESRGSGNTIYF,TGTGCCATCAGTGAGTCGCGGGGATCAGGAAACACCATATATTTT
.,TRBJ2-7,TRBV5-5,.,CASSAVGTVVFYEQYF,TGTGCCAGCAGCGCAGTCGGGACTGTAGTCTTCTACGAGCAGTACTTC
.,TRBJ1-5,TRBV27,few,CASSPPRGQPQHF,TGTGCCAGCAGTCCCCCTAGGGGGCAGCCCCAGCATTTT
TRBD1,TRBJ2-7,TRBV28,.,CASSPGTGGLRREQYF,TGTGCCAGCAGCCCAGGGACAGGGGGCCTTCGACGCGAGCAGTACTTC
.,TRBJ1-4,TRBV13,.,CASSQKQGAGTNEKLFF,TGTGCCAGCAGCCAAAAACAGGGAGCTGGAACTAATGAAAAACTGTTTTTT
.,TRBJ2-7,TRBV2,.,CAGKDFSSYEQYF,TGTGCCGGCAAGGACTTTAGCTCCTACGAGCAGTACTTC
.,TRBJ1-2,TRBV3-1/TRBV3-2,once,CASSRKQGYGYTF,TGTGCCAGCAGCCGAAAACAGGGTTATGGCTACACCTTC
.,TRBJ2-2,TRBV6-2/TRBV6-3,few,CASSFELGADTGELFF,TGTGCCAGCAGTTTCGAGCTGGGGGCGGACACCGGGGAGCTGTTTTTT
.,TRBJ1-5,TRBV6-5,.,CASRPTGSNQPQHF,TGTGCCAGCAGACCCACAGGGAGCAATCAGCCCCAGCATTTT
.,TRBJ1-3,TRBV12-5,.,CASGPTTTSGNTIYF,TGTGCTAGTGGACCCACAACTACCTCTGGAAACACCATATATTTT
.,TRBJ1-2,TRBV7-2,.,CASSLEGWAGYGYTF,TGTGCCAGCAGCTTAGAGGGGTGGGCTGGCTATGGCTACACCTTC
TRBD1,TRBJ2-7,TRBV5-1,.,CASSLYEQGGEQYF,TGCGCCAGCAGCTTATATGAACAGGGGGGTGAGCAGTACTTC
.,TRBJ1-4,TRBV3-1/TRBV3-2,.,CASSSGTYEKLFF,TGTGCCAGCAGCTCCGGGACATATGAAAAACTGTTTTTT